Here is one T cell receptor (beta chain) with its context. This specimen comes from a study of T cells after somatic rescue of genetic block. V shed 2 bases, J shed 7 bases, and the junction held 4 bases outside the gene matches. The CDR3 runs to 14 residues. The germline V gene encodes CDR1 LGHNT and CDR2 FRNRAP. The data were produced by immunoSEQ multiplex PCR, yet TCRdb's version contains in-frame clones alone and is incomplete. The sample comprises tens of thousands of clones, 80% to 90% of which are singletons, and around 1.6% rests with the top ten. The sequence was collected from a woman younger than 30. The sample comprised peripheral blood mononuclear cells (PBMCs). This chain joins TRBV12-5 and TRBJ2-1; 8 bases line up with TRBD1. CDR3 nucleotide sequence: TGTGCTAGTGGTTTGCAGGGGGCGGGTAATGAGCAGTTCTTC. Translation: CASGLQGAGNEQFF.